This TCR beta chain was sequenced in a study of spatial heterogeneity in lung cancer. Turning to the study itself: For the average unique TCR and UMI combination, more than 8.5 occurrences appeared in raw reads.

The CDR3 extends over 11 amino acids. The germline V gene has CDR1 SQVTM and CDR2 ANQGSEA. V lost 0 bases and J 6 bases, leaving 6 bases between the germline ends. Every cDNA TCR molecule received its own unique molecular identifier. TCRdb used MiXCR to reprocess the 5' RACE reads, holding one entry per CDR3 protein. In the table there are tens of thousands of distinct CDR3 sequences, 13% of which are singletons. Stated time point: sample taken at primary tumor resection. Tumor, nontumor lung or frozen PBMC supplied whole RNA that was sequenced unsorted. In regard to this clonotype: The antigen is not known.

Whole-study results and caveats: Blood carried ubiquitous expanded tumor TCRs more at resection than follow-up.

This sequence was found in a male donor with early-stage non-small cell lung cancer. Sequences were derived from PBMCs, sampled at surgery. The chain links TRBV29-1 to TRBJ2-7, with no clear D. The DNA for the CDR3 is TGCAGCGTTGAAGATACCGCCGAGCAGTACTTC. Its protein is CSVEDTAEQYF.